A selection of T cell receptor beta chains follows, all from one sample in a study of control samples from healthy donors and cancer patients. This table comes from immunoSEQ multiplex PCR, and its TCRdb copy is limited to in-frame clones, with some not included. The sample lists fewer than 85,000 clones, about 94% occurring once. Specimen: blood. The receptor set was obtained from a woman aged 25-40 years in good health. Each CDR3 is given with its conserved first and last residue. Each record gives: D gene, V gene, J gene, clone size, CDR3 DNA, CDR3 protein. D genes are given only for firm matches. Clone size, where shown, is once, few, many, or a class for clones that have expanded.

.	TRBV4-1	TRBJ2-1	.	TGCGCCAGCAGCTGGCGGAGGAGCGCCTACAATGAGCAGTTCTTC	CASSWRRSAYNEQFF
.	TRBV27	TRBJ2-2	.	TGTGCCAGCAGGACTGGGGCCACCGGGGAGCTGTTTTTT	CASRTGATGELFF
.	TRBV30	TRBJ1-5	.	TGTGCCTGGAGTTCCCCGGGGCTCCGTGAGTACCAGCCCCAGCATTTT	CAWSSPGLREYQPQHF
.	TRBV5-1	TRBJ2-2	.	TGCGCCAGCAGGAGGGCACCAGGGAACACCGGGGAGCTGTTTTTT	CASRRAPGNTGELFF
TRBD1	TRBV5-6	TRBJ1-1	.	TGTGCCAGCAGCACAAACAGGGGGGGAACTGAAGCTTTCTTT	CASSTNRGGTEAFF
TRBD1	TRBV3-1/TRBV3-2	TRBJ2-2	.	TGTGCCAGCAGCTCACAGGGGAGCACCGGGGAGCTGTTTTTT	CASSSQGSTGELFF
.	TRBV19	TRBJ1-2	.	TGTGCCAGCAACCCCGAGGTGCTGTTAGATGGCTACACCTTC	CASNPEVLLDGYTF
.	TRBV6-1	TRBJ1-1	.	TGTGCCAGCAGTGAACTGAGTGAAGCTTTCTTT	CASSELSEAFF
.	TRBV28	TRBJ1-1	.	TGTGCCAGCAGCCAAGGACAGAAAGCTTTCTTT	CASSQGQKAFF
.	TRBV5-5	TRBJ2-1	.	TGTGCCAGCAGCTTGGAACAGGGTACCTACAATGAGCAGTTCTTC	CASSLEQGTYNEQFF
.	TRBV12-3/TRBV12-4	TRBJ1-1	.	TGTGCCAGCAGTTTATGGTCGAACACTGAAGCTTTCTTT	CASSLWSNTEAFF
.	TRBV5-3	TRBJ1-5	.	TGTGCCCGGGCACATGGGGGTCAGCCCCAGCATTTT	CARAHGGQPQHF
TRBD1	TRBV13	TRBJ1-1	few	TGTGCCAGCAGCCCACGAGGACAGGGAGCTATTGAAGCTTTCTTT	CASSPRGQGAIEAFF
.	TRBV13	TRBJ2-2	.	TGTGCCAGCAGCCACCCTAACACCGGGGAGCTGTTTTTT	CASSHPNTGELFF
TRBD1	TRBV10-3	TRBJ2-5	.	TGTGCCATCAGTGAGTCGGCAGGGGGCAGGGAGACCCAGTACTTC	CAISESAGGRETQYF
.	TRBV12-3/TRBV12-4	TRBJ1-2	.	TGTGCCAGCAGTTTATCAGAAAACTATGGCTACACCTTC	CASSLSENYGYTF
.	TRBV6-5	TRBJ2-1	.	TGTGCCAGCAGCGACGGGGTCCACAATGAGCAGTTCTTC	CASSDGVHNEQFF
.	TRBV5-1	TRBJ1-1	.	TGCGCCAGCAGATCTGCACACGGGGGGGCAGATCCAGAAGCTTTCTTT	CASRSAHGGADPEAFF
TRBD1	TRBV13	TRBJ1-2	.	TGTGCCAGCAGCGTCGGGACAGGTCCTCTTGGCTACACCTTC	CASSVGTGPLGYTF
TRBD1	TRBV5-4	TRBJ1-6	.	TGTGCCAGCACCCAGACAGGGGGAAGGTCACCCCTCCACTTT	CASTQTGGRSPLHF
.	TRBV27	TRBJ1-2	.	TGTGCCAGCAGTTTAGGGCAGCACTATGGCTACACCTTC	CASSLGQHYGYTF